These 5 T cell receptor beta chains originate from one sample sequenced in a study of shared clonotypes between healthy human individuals. CD45RO-negative, CCR7-selected cells formed the naive CD8 fraction, which excluded terminally differentiated effector memory CD45RA+ cells. Data came from immunoSEQ multiplex PCR; TCRdb stores just in-frame clones and leaves some out. Of hundreds of thousands of clones listed, under 95% are singletons. Sequenced input: naive CD8+ T cells sorted from blood. These receptors were collected from a young man in good health.

The chain carries TRBV7-9 and TRBJ2-3, with TRBD2 matching 14 bases. The CDR3 runs to 15 residues. Germline V gene lookup returns CDR1 SEHNR and CDR2 FQNEAQ (reference sequence). V lost 5 bases to trimming and J lost 5 bases; unmatched junction nucleotides: 3. The CDR3 nucleotides read TGTGCCAGCAGCCTCGGGACTAGCGGGGGAGATACGCAGTATTTT. Its translation is CASSLGTSGGDTQYF.

V usage is TRBV28 and J usage is TRBJ1-4; D perhaps matches TRBD1 (5 bases). Germline values: CDR1 MDHEN, CDR2 SYDVKM. Between the trimmed V and J ends, which lost 8 bases and 0 bases, there was a span of 13 bases. The CDR3 runs 15 residues. CDR3 DNA: TGTGCCAGCCTTACTGGGGCTGCAACTAATGAAAAACTGTTTTTT. This translates into CASLTGAATNEKLFF. Full variable domain (missing parts from reference TRBV28 and TRBJ1-4): DVKVTQSSRYLVKRTGEKVFLECVQDMDHENMFWYRQDPGLGLRLIYFSYDVKMKEKGDIPEGYSVSREKKERFSLILESASTNQTSMYLCASLTGAATNEKLFFGSGTQLSVL.

The CDR3 sequence is CASSPDRGFSEQFF. The CDR3 DNA reads as TGTGCCAGCAGTCCGGACAGGGGGTTCAGTGAGCAGTTCTTC. This chain links TRBV6-6 with TRBJ2-1; TRBD1 agrees at 10 bases. V was clipped by 5 bases and J by 9 bases; unmatched bases: 7. The CDR3 consists of 14 residues. The germline V gene encodes CDR1 MNHNY and CDR2 SVGAGI (reference sequence).

The chain recombines TRBV13 with TRBJ2-1, with 12 nucleotides matching TRBD1. The CDR3 totals 16 residues. J lost 8 bases, V lost 5 bases, and 10 bases had no gene match. Germline CDR1 and CDR2: PRHDT and FYEKMQ (reference sequence). CDR3 loop: CASSPHGTGGLDEQFF. For the CDR3, the DNA is TGTGCCAGCAGCCCACACGGGACAGGGGGCTTGGATGAGCAGTTCTTC.

This chain uses TRBV7-2 with TRBJ2-7; 9 bases map to TRBD1. The CDR3 sequence is 16 residues long. J was trimmed by 2 bases and V by 1 base; bases with no gene match: 6. In germline, CDR1 is SGHTA, CDR2 FQGNSA. Here the CDR3 DNA reads TGTGCCAGCAGCTTAGACCGGGACAGGGTAACCTACGAGCAGTACTTC. Residues: CASSLDRDRVTYEQYF. Looking up the rest from reference TRBV7-2 and TRBJ2-7 gives the full variable domain: GAGVSQSPSNKVTEKGKDVELRCDPISGHTALYWYRQSLGQGLEFLIYFQGNSAPDKSGLPSDRFSAERTGGSVSTLTIQRTQQEDSAVYLCASSLDRDRVTYEQYFGPGTRLTVT.